This note documents a single T cell receptor (beta chain) sequence. The CDR3 has 13 residues. The germline CDR1 and CDR2 sequences are LNHNV and YYDKDF (reference sequence). The data belong to a study of shared clonotypes between healthy human individuals. Measured with immunoSEQ multiplex PCR; TCRdb has only the in-frame clones, and not every one. This table holds approximately 2.5 million clones, more than 90% found once. Sequences were obtained from naive CD4+ T cells sorted from blood. As for subset: CD45RA+ positively selected. The origin of this receptor is a man younger than 30 in good health. The chain combines TRBV15 with TRBJ1-3, with D unresolved. CDR3 nucleotides: TGTGCTATCCGAGCTAGCTCTGGAAACACCATATATTTT. The encoded protein is CAIRASSGNTIYF.